One sample yielded the 9 T cell receptor beta chains listed below, sequenced in a study of cytomegalovirus exposure and HLA in healthy donors. PCR employed 60 Vbeta and 13 Jbeta primers. Sequencing used immunoSEQ multiplex PCR; TCRdb keeps in-frame clones, though not all of them. The data contain about 41,000 clones, around 85% of them singletons. The sequenced sample consisted of PBMCs. The receptor set was obtained from a man over 45 in good health and CMV-seronegative.

The chain combines TRBV6-5 with TRBJ2-1; D perhaps matches TRBD1 (5 bases). With 0 bases removed from V and 7 bases from J, the gap between germline ends came to 10 bases. Looked up from germline, CDR1 is MNHEY and CDR2 is SVGAGI. CDR3 length: 14 residues. CDR3 DNA sequence: TGTGCCAGCAGTTACTCTGACAGAACGAATGAGCAGTTCTTC. This gives the protein CASSYSDRTNEQFF.

The gene calls are TRBV11-2 and TRBJ2-3, with D tentatively TRBD1 (5 bases). CDR1 and CDR2 from the germline V gene are SGHAT and FQNNGV. Trimming cost V 0 bases and J 3 bases, with 13 bases left between them. This CDR3 has 16 residues. The CDR3 sequence: CASSLDEIRVTDTQYF. CDR3 sequence (DNA): TGTGCCAGCAGCTTAGATGAGATCAGGGTTACAGATACGCAGTATTTT.

The DNA for the CDR3 is TGTGCCAGCAGCTCATCATCCCAAGAGACCCAGTACTTC. Translation gives CASSSSSQETQYF. This sequence joins TRBV7-2 and TRBJ2-5, with D unclear. Trimming took 4 bases from V and 1 from J, leaving 7 bases between them. The CDR3 has 13 residues. CDR1 is SGHTA, CDR2 FQGNSA, per germline.

This clone was found a few times. The rearrangement links TRBV19 to TRBJ2-7, with D possibly TRBD1 on 6 matching bases. Looked up from germline, CDR1 is LNHDA and CDR2 is SQIVND (reference sequence). The CDR3 runs 13 residues. The V gene lost 5 bases and the J gene lost 6 bases, with 14 bases spanning the gap. This CDR3 is CASSFHRGSEQYF. The CDR3 bases are TGTGCCAGTAGTTTTCATAGGGGGAGCGAGCAGTACTTC.

V and J are TRBV6-5 and TRBJ2-3, with 9 bases aligning to TRBD2. CDR1 MNHEY and CDR2 SVGAGI come from the germline V gene. CDR3 length: 15 amino acids. V shed 7 bases and J 4 bases; nucleotides not matched to a gene: 9. The CDR3 nucleotides read TGTGCCAGCAATAGCGCGGGAGGGCCCGCAGATACGCAGTATTTT. Translating it yields CASNSAGGPADTQYF.

The CDR3 loop is CASSHTSTGNTGELFF. Here the CDR3 DNA reads TGTGCCAGCAGCCATACCTCCACAGGGAACACCGGGGAGCTGTTTTTT. The gene calls are TRBV7-9 and TRBJ2-2, with a weak D call TRBD1 (5 bases). V shed 5 bases and J shed 1 base, with 14 bases lying between them. The CDR3 runs 16 residues. Germline values: CDR1 SEHNR, CDR2 FQNEAQ (reference sequence). Full variable domain (missing parts from reference TRBV7-9 and TRBJ2-2): DTGVSQNPRHKITKRGQNVTFRCDPISEHNRLYWYRQTLGQGPEFLTYFQNEAQLEKSRLLSDRFSAERPKGSFSTLEIQRTEQGDSAMYLCASSHTSTGNTGELFFGEGSRLTVL.

V and J are TRBV7-3 and TRBJ2-5, with D perhaps matching TRBD2 (5 bases). With the DNA end fitting TRBJ2-7 better, the J assignment may be wrong. Germline loops: CDR1 SGHTA, CDR2 FQGTGA. This CDR3 has 13 amino acids. The CDR3 DNA is TGTGCCAGCAGCTTAATTCGAGGGTACGAGCAGTACTTC. Translating gives CASSLIRGYEQYF.

V and J are TRBV27 and TRBJ2-3; D is possibly TRBD2 (5 bases). CDR1 and CDR2 (germline): MNHEY, SMNVEV (reference sequence). CDR3 length: 13 amino acids. Between the trimmed V and J ends, which lost 6 bases and 6 bases, there was a span of 13 bases. The CDR3 here is CASRSGIADTQYF. Written as DNA, the CDR3 is TGTGCCAGCAGGTCGGGGATTGCGGATACGCAGTATTTT.

This rearrangement joins TRBV6-5 to TRBJ2-5; 9 bases are shared with TRBD1. V was clipped by 7 bases and J by 1 base; unmatched bases: 7. Germline assignment: CDR1 MNHEY and CDR2 SVGAGI. The CDR3 sequence is 15 residues long. The chain's CDR3 is CASNLGQGPQETQYF. CDR3 DNA sequence: TGTGCCAGCAACCTGGGACAGGGCCCCCAAGAGACCCAGTACTTC.